Listed here are 20 T cell receptor beta chains from one sample, sequenced in a study of control samples from healthy donors and cancer patients. Clones were read by immunoSEQ multiplex PCR, and TCRdb kept only the in-frame ones, dropping some. The sample has 150,000 to 180,000 clones, around 95% seen once. Sequences were obtained from blood. The source is a middle-aged man in good health.

This chain connects TRBV24-1 to TRBJ2-2, with a tentative D call TRBD1 (6 bases). Trimming took off 3 bases at V and 6 bases at J, with 10 bases between the two ends. The germline V gene encodes CDR1 KGHDR and CDR2 SFDVKD. CDR3 length: 14 residues. This chain's CDR3 is CATSDPRTAGELFF. DNA of the CDR3: TGTGCCACCAGTGATCCGAGGACAGCCGGGGAGCTGTTTTTT.

The chain has TRBV28 and TRBJ2-5; 9 bases map to TRBD1. Looked up from germline, CDR1 is MDHEN and CDR2 is SYDVKM. The ends lost 3 bases at V and 3 bases at J; junction bases unmatched: 5. The CDR3 sequence is 15 residues long. CDR3 in amino acids: CASSLRGTGKETQYF. CDR3 nucleotide sequence: TGTGCCAGCAGTTTGCGGGGGACAGGGAAAGAGACCCAGTACTTC.

This clone was seen once. The chain employs TRBV28 and TRBJ2-7; 12 bases are shared with TRBD1. The CDR3 spans 15 residues. The germline CDR1 and CDR2 sequences are MDHEN and SYDVKM. Trimming cost V 6 bases and J 4 bases; bases outside gene matches: 7. CDR3 bases: TGTGCCAGCAGCCTGGGGACAGGGGGCCCGTACGAGCAGTACTTC. Its protein product is CASSLGTGGPYEQYF.

The chain combines TRBV4-1 with TRBJ1-3; D is uncertain. The CDR3 has 18 residues. V was shortened by 0 bases and J by 0 bases, with 15 bases between the two germline ends. Germline values: CDR1 MGHRA, CDR2 YSYEKL. The DNA of the CDR3 is TGCGCCAGCAGCCAAGACCGACAAAGGATCCTCTCTGGAAACACCATATATTTT. This encodes CASSQDRQRILSGNTIYF.

The rearrangement links TRBV4-1 to TRBJ1-1, with 9 bases that match TRBD1. This CDR3 has 15 amino acids. J was trimmed by 3 bases and V by 4 bases; bases with no gene match: 6. CDR1 and CDR2 from the germline V gene are MGHRA and YSYEKL. The CDR3 reads CASSLWTGVDTEAFF. The CDR3 bases are TGCGCCAGCAGCCTCTGGACAGGGGTGGACACTGAAGCTTTCTTT.

V and J are TRBV7-9 and TRBJ2-1; possibly TRBD1 or TRBD2 for D (5 bases each). Trimming removed 1 base at V and 9 bases at J, with 10 bases between. This CDR3 is 13 amino acids long. CDR1 and CDR2 from the germline V gene are SEHNR and FQNEAQ (reference sequence). For the CDR3, the DNA is TGTGCCAGCAGCTTAGGAGGTGGGGGTGAGCAGTTCTTC. Translated: CASSLGGGGEQFF.

The V call is TRBV4-2, the J call TRBJ1-3; 12 bases line up with TRBD1. Germline trimming cut 1 base from V and 3 bases from J; bases unmatched to any gene: 10. The CDR3 contains 19 residues. CDR1 and CDR2 (germline): LGHNA, YNFKEQ. For the CDR3, the DNA is TGTGCCAGCAGCCAAGCGTTCCAGGGACAGGGGGCTCGTGGAAACACCATATATTTT. It specifies CASSQAFQGQGARGNTIYF.

The chain recombines TRBV7-8 with TRBJ1-2; D gene uncertain. V dropped 2 bases and J dropped 6 bases, with 16 bases sitting between them. The CDR3 sequence is 15 residues long. Germline CDR1 and CDR2: SGHVS and FQNEAQ. CDR3 sequence: CASSLNTGVGDGYTF. DNA for the CDR3: TGTGCCAGCAGCTTAAATACCGGGGTCGGCGATGGCTACACCTTC.

This clone appeared a single time. The chain couples TRBV6-1 to TRBJ1-2, with D perhaps TRBD1 (5 bases). CDR3 length: 13 residues. Germline CDR1 and CDR2: MNHNS and SASEGT. Trimming took off 2 bases at V and 3 bases at J, with 7 bases between the two ends. The CDR3 DNA follows: TGTGCCAGCAGTGAACGACAGTACTATGGCTACACCTTC. Translating it yields CASSERQYYGYTF.

The CDR3 DNA reads as TGTGCCAGCAGTTTTGCAGGGCTGCCCCTCCACTTT. It translates to CASSFAGLPLHF. This rearrangement joins TRBV27 to TRBJ1-6, with D possibly TRBD1 on 5 matching bases. V was trimmed by 3 bases and J by 13 bases, leaving 10 bases between them. The CDR3 sequence is 12 residues long. Germline CDR1 MNHEY, CDR2 SMNVEV (reference sequence).

V gene TRBV5-1 combines with J gene TRBJ1-2; D possibly corresponds to TRBD1 (5 bases). The V and J ends lost 4 bases and 5 bases respectively, with 18 bases between them. In germline, CDR1 is SGHRS, CDR2 YFSETQ. CDR3 size: 15 residues. CDR3 in amino acids: CASSTGHGVGYGYTF. CDR3 nucleotide sequence: TGCGCCAGCAGCACCGGACATGGCGTTGGGTATGGCTACACCTTC.

This chain links TRBV6-5 with TRBJ1-2, with D unresolved. Germline V CDR1 and CDR2: MNHEY, SVGAGI. The CDR3 spans 14 residues. Trimming stripped 6 bases from V and 4 bases from J, with 15 bases between. CDR3 bases: TGTGCCAGCAGGATGTTTGGGGTGGGCTATGGCTACACCTTC. Amino acids: CASRMFGVGYGYTF.

The chain links TRBV24-1 to TRBJ1-4, with D unresolved. This CDR3 is 15 amino acids long. Trimming removed 4 bases from V and 3 bases from J, with 11 bases in between. CDR1 KGHDR and CDR2 SFDVKD come from the germline V gene. CDR3 in DNA: TGTGCCACCAGTGACGGACGAGGCTCTAATGAAAAACTGTTTTTT. This gives the protein CATSDGRGSNEKLFF.

The chain couples TRBV7-9 to TRBJ2-6, with unresolved D. The germline gives CDR1 SEHNR, CDR2 FQNEAQ (reference sequence). The CDR3 has 14 residues. The V end lost 1 base, the J end lost 3 bases, and 4 bases lay between the germline ends. CDR3 residues: CASSLVGGANVLTF. For the CDR3, the DNA is TGTGCCAGCAGCTTAGTAGGTGGGGCCAACGTCCTGACTTTC.

The chain is built from TRBV15 and TRBJ2-7; 10 nucleotides match TRBD1. The length of the CDR3 is 16 residues. Trimming cost V 0 bases and J 4 bases; bases outside gene matches: 6. Germline-derived CDR1 and CDR2 are LNHNV and YYDKDF (reference sequence). In nucleotides, the CDR3 is TGTGCCACCAGCAGAGATCACGGACAGGGGGGTTACGAGCAGTACTTC. Its protein is CATSRDHGQGGYEQYF.

J is TRBJ2-1 and V is TRBV6-6; D not resolved. The CDR3 is 11 residues long. V was pared by 2 bases and J by 7 bases, with 3 bases between. In germline, CDR1 is MNHNY, CDR2 SVGAGI (reference sequence). The CDR3 reads CASSYRNEQFF. CDR3 DNA: TGTGCCAGCAGTTACCGGAATGAGCAGTTCTTC.

The chain recombines TRBV9 with TRBJ1-5, with 9 bases matching TRBD1. The V gene end was trimmed by 3 bases and the J gene end by 5 bases; junction bases not matched to a gene: 6. Germline assignment: CDR1 SGDLS and CDR2 YYNGEE. The CDR3 spans 15 residues. CDR3 DNA: TGTGCCAGCAGCGCCGGGACAGGGTGGGATCAGCCCCAGCATTTT. This sequence encodes CASSAGTGWDQPQHF.

The chain combines TRBV3-1 (or the pseudogene TRBV3-2) with TRBJ2-1, with 11 positions matching TRBD2. Trimming at V came to 4 bases and at J to 8 bases, leaving 7 bases not matched to a gene. Looked up from germline, CDR1 is LGHDT and CDR2 is YNNKEL (reference sequence). The length of the CDR3 is 15 residues. CDR3 sequence (DNA): TGTGCCAGCAGCCGAGGCCTAGCGGGGGGTTATGAGCAGTTCTTC. Its protein is CASSRGLAGGYEQFF.

V and J are TRBV30 and TRBJ2-3; 8 positions agree with TRBD1. The CDR3 is 13 residues long. The V gene's germline CDR1 is GTSNPN and CDR2 SVGIG (reference sequence). After removal of 1 base from V and 5 bases from J, the junction contained 2 bases not matched to a gene. CDR3 in amino acids: CAWSAGGGDTQYF. The CDR3 region has the DNA TGTGCCTGGAGTGCAGGGGGCGGAGATACGCAGTATTTT.

The V and J genes are TRBV5-1 and TRBJ1-2, with 7 nucleotides matching TRBD1. CDR3 length: 14 residues. Germline V gives CDR1 SGHRS, CDR2 YFSETQ. V shed 2 bases, J shed 14 bases, and the junction held 15 bases outside the gene matches. The chain's CDR3 is CASSFGSQGVGGTF. The CDR3 DNA sequence: TGCGCCAGCAGCTTTGGCTCGCAGGGGGTTGGCGGTACCTTC. Filled out from reference TRBV5-1 and TRBJ1-2, the complete variable domain reads KAGVTQTPRYLIKTRGQQVTLSCSPISGHRSVSWYQQTPGQGLQFLFEYFSETQRNKGNFPGRFSGRQFSNSRSEMNVSTLELGDSALYLCASSFGSQGVGGTFGSGTRLTVV.